The T cell receptor beta chain described here comes from a study of blood T cell repertoires in COVID-19. Some clones are missing from TCRdb's copy, which holds only in-frame ones; the method was immunoSEQ multiplex PCR. Among over 100,000 clones listed, about 91% were seen once. The CDR3 is 18 amino acids. Germline V gene sequence: CDR1 MNHEY, CDR2 SMNVEV (reference sequence). V was clipped by 2 bases and J by 7 bases; unmatched bases: 17. Sequencing used peripheral blood. The TCR was taken from a man between 50 and 59 years old with acute or convalescent COVID-19. This rearrangement joins TRBV27 to TRBJ2-3, with 8 bases matching TRBD2. The chain's CDR3 is CASSLLSGGGGFIYTQYF. The CDR3 DNA reads as TGTGCCAGCAGTTTACTGTCTGGAGGCGGGGGGTTCATTTATACGCAGTATTTT.